A single sample is the source of the 3 T cell receptor beta chains below, sequenced in a study of read filtering for tumor transcriptome and immune sequencing. Molecular barcoded adaptors covering alpha/delta and beta/gamma chains were used on approximately 400 ng RNA. In TCRdb, the reads were re-called with MiXCR into one record per CDR3 protein. The data contain 950 to 1,000 distinct CDR3 sequences, over 65% of them singletons. The sample consisted of a population of CD138-negative cells sorted from bone marrow. The receptors were sampled from a donor aged 40 or over with multiple myeloma. This table probably holds off-target reads from a library built for another chain.

As regards this clonotype: The junction does not match germline at one end; this may be a read error. The chain joins TRBV29-1 to TRBJ2-1; 8 bases line up with TRBD2. There are 15 residues in the CDR3. In germline, CDR1 is SQVTM, CDR2 ANQGSEA. CDR3 DNA sequence: TGCAGCGTTTACCCGGGGGGGGAACTCTTCAATGAGCAGTCCTTC. Amino acids: CSVYPGGELFNEQSF.

There are a few counts of this clonotype. This chain uses TRBV29-1 with TRBJ2-5; no clear D. V lost 2 bases to trimming and J lost 5 bases, with 21 bases between them. The CDR3 runs to 16 residues. Germline V gives CDR1 SQVTM, CDR2 ANQGSEA. The CDR3 protein is CSVEMGGTGSMETQYF. Written as DNA, the CDR3 is TGCAGCGTTGAAATGGGTGGCACCGGGTCGATGGAGACCCAGTACTTC.

This chain uses TRBV20-1 with TRBJ2-1, with D tentatively TRBD2 (6 bases). Germline values: CDR1 DFQATT, CDR2 SNEGSKA (reference sequence). CDR3 length: 15 residues. Trimming cost V 5 bases and J 5 bases, with 19 bases left between them. CDR3 residues: CSAPGASESHNEQFF. CDR3 nucleotide sequence: TGCAGTGCTCCTGGTGCTAGCGAAAGCCACAATGAGCAGTTCTTC.